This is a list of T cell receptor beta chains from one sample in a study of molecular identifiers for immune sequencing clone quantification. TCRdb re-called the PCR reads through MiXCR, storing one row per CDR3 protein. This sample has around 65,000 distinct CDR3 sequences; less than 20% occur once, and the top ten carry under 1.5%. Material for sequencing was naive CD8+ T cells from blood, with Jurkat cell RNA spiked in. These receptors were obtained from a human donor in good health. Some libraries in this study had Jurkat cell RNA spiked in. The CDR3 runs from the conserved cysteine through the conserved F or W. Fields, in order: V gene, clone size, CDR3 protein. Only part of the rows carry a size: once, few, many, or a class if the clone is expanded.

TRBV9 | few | CASSVGASVYEQYF
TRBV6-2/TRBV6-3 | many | CASSYSPSLNTEAFF
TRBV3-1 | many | CASSQDWRLVPNTGELFF
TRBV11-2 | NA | CASSLEPGQGAADTQYF
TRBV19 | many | CASSIFGSQETQYF
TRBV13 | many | CASSSTLRDITRNSPLHF
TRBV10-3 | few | CAVSGGRSYEQYF
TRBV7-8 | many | CASSQGGELRYGYTF
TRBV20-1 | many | CSAFHLAAPTDTQYF
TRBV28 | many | CASSNRGGQPQHF
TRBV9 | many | CASSVTGSTDTQYF
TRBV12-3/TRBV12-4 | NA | CASSSQAGGRDEQFF
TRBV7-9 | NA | CASSLLVGGNEQFF
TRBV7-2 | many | CASSLRRQAYSGANVLTF
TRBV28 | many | CASSGQGAAYGYTF
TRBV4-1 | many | CASSPQTGGLNQPQHF
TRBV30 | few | CAWDRGVEQYF
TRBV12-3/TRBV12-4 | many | CASRGTGGLSSYGYTF
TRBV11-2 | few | CVSSFLGQTYEQYF
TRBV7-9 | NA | CASSLVRNEQFF
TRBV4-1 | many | CASSTLNEQFF
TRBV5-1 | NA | CASSGEDSEAFF
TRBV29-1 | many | CSVEGLGQGDTEAFF
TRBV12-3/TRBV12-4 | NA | CASSFGLAGAADEQCF
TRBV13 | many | CASSLEMAGHEQYF
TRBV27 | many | CASRPIRLGEKLFF
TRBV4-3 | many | CASSQDFLSVSGQEQYF
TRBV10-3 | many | CAIMEGGGSDTQYF
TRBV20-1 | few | CSAQAGSRYEQYF
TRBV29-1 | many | CSVGENTEAFF
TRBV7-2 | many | CASSLLWASSYNEQFF
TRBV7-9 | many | CASSFRDHIYNEQFF
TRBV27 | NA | CASQGTSGGAWSPEQFF
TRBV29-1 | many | CSVGGGLADSTDTQYF
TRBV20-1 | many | CSARPLLVEDRLGGKNIQYF
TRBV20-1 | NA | CSARAQPGVDRTFTDTQYF
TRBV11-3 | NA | CASSPRVPSYEQYF
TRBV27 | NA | CAGSLGGQLNTGELFF
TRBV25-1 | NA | CASTIAGTNQETQYF
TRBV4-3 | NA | CASSQDRSGAPYEQYF
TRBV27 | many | CASSYTRRETSGPSTDTQYF
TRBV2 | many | CANQGQTYNEQFF
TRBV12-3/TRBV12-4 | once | CASSDLAEQFF
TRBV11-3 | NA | CASSLRDTYGYTF
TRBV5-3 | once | CASSLNDVDTEAFF
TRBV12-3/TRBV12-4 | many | CASSFVQGIDTEAFF
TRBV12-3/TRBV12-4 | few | CASSQKGSGGEYGYTF
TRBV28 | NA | CASSLNRRETQYF
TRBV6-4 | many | CASSDGLAAYNEQFF
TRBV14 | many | CASSPRGALDLYEQYF
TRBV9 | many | CASSVGGRPANTEAFF
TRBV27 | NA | CASRTGPARNEQFF
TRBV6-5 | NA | CASRSPEDYGYAF